A single sample gave rise to the 24 T cell receptor beta chains below, sequenced in a study of cytomegalovirus exposure and HLA in healthy donors. Both 60 Vbeta primers and 13 Jbeta primers went into the PCR. Here immunoSEQ multiplex PCR was the method, and the copy in TCRdb shows in-frame clones only, minus some. Of fewer than 200,000 clones listed, more than 75% are singletons. Sequencing was carried out using PBMCs. The receptors come from a girl under two years old in good health and CMV-seronegative.

The chain is built from TRBV5-5 and TRBJ1-3, with D possibly TRBD1 on 5 matching bases. CDR3 length equals 15 residues. Germline V gives CDR1 SGHKS, CDR2 YYEKEE (reference sequence). Trimming stripped 4 bases from V and 0 bases from J, with 11 bases between. The CDR3 here is CASSPTDFSGNTIYF. CDR3 bases: TGTGCCAGCAGCCCGACAGATTTCTCTGGAAACACCATATATTTT.

The rearrangement uses TRBV4-1 and TRBJ2-3, with TRBD1 as a possible D gene (6 bases). V was cut by 0 bases and J by 0 bases, with 10 bases left in between. CDR1 MGHRA and CDR2 YSYEKL come from the germline V gene. The CDR3 runs 16 residues. CDR3 DNA: TGCGCCAGCAGCCAAGAGGGACACATAAGCACAGATACGCAGTATTTT. Translating it yields CASSQEGHISTDTQYF.

V is TRBV7-6 and J is TRBJ2-3; TRBD2 matches at 9 bases. V lost 5 bases to trimming and J lost 0 bases; unmatched junction nucleotides: 15. The germline gives CDR1 SGHVS, CDR2 FNYEAQ. This CDR3 is 19 amino acids long. CDR3 sequence: CASSLPGSGGRTSTDTQYF. The CDR3 region has the DNA TGTGCCAGCAGCCTACCAGGCAGCGGGGGGCGAACTAGCACAGATACGCAGTATTTT. The variable domain in full, completed from reference TRBV7-6 and TRBJ2-3, reads GAGVSQSPRYKVTKRGQDVALRCDPISGHVSLYWYRQALGQGPEFLTYFNYEAQQDKSGLPNDRFSAERPEGSISTLTIQRTEQRDSAMYRCASSLPGSGGRTSTDTQYFGPGTRLTVL.

The chain is built from TRBV18 and TRBJ2-1, with D unclear. The CDR3 consists of 15 residues. Germline lookup yields CDR1 KGHSH and CDR2 LQKENI. Trimming pared 6 bases from V and 0 bases from J, leaving 12 bases between. The CDR3 sequence: CASSLRPSSYNEQFF. In DNA form, the CDR3 reads TGTGCCAGCTCTTTACGCCCGAGCTCCTACAATGAGCAGTTCTTC.

This chain uses TRBV6-5 with TRBJ1-2, with 8 positions matching TRBD1. The CDR3 spans 13 residues. The germline V gene encodes CDR1 MNHEY and CDR2 SVGAGI. Losses at the gene ends were 7 bases for V and 2 bases for J; bases not matched to a gene: 3. CDR3 region: CASTRQGNYGYTF. CDR3 nucleotide sequence: TGTGCCAGCACCCGACAGGGGAACTATGGCTACACCTTC.

The V gene is TRBV5-1, the J gene TRBJ2-3, with 9 bases that match TRBD2. CDR1 and CDR2 (germline): SGHRS, YFSETQ. Unmatched junction bases numbered 11, after V lost 3 bases and J lost 0 bases. This CDR3 is 18 amino acids long. The CDR3 here is CASSSYLGLASSTDTQYF. The CDR3 region has the DNA TGCGCCAGCAGCTCTTACCTCGGACTAGCGTCAAGCACAGATACGCAGTATTTT. The full variable domain, in which reference TRBV5-1 and TRBJ2-3 provide the parts outside the CDR3, is KAGVTQTPRYLIKTRGQQVTLSCSPISGHRSVSWYQQTPGQGLQFLFEYFSETQRNKGNFPGRFSGRQFSNSRSEMNVSTLELGDSALYLCASSSYLGLASSTDTQYFGPGTRLTVL.

The rearrangement uses TRBV7-2 and TRBJ2-5; 9 bases are shared with TRBD2. This CDR3 contains 15 residues. The junction had 4 bases not matched to a gene; V was cut back by 1 base and J by 4 bases. Per germline, CDR1 SGHTA and CDR2 FQGNSA. Here the CDR3 DNA reads TGTGCCAGCAGCTTAGTAGCGGGAGTAATAGAGACCCAGTACTTC. Translated, it gives CASSLVAGVIETQYF. The variable domain in full, with the rest retrieved from reference TRBV7-2 and TRBJ2-5, is GAGVSQSPSNKVTEKGKDVELRCDPISGHTALYWYRQSLGQGLEFLIYFQGNSAPDKSGLPSDRFSAERTGGSVSTLTIQRTQQEDSAVYLCASSLVAGVIETQYFGPGTRLLVL.

The V and J genes are TRBV9 and TRBJ2-1; 7 positions agree with TRBD2. With V trimmed by 0 bases and J by 4 bases, 4 bases remained unmatched. The CDR3 is 15 residues long. Germline CDR1 reads SGDLS; CDR2 reads YYNGEE. For the CDR3, the DNA is TGTGCCAGCAGCGTAGCGGGGGAGGGGTACAATGAGCAGTTCTTC. Translation gives CASSVAGEGYNEQFF.

The V gene is TRBV20-1, the J gene TRBJ2-5; TRBD1 might be the D (6 bases). There are 11 residues in the CDR3. Trimming took off 4 bases at V and 5 bases at J, with 8 bases between the two ends. CDR1 and CDR2 (germline): DFQATT, SNEGSKA (reference sequence). This CDR3 is CSAIQGETQYF. CDR3 sequence (DNA): TGCAGTGCTATACAGGGTGAGACCCAGTACTTC.

The rearrangement joins TRBV2 to TRBJ2-7; possible D gene TRBD1, 6 bases. V lost 1 base and J lost 3, with 16 bases in between. CDR3 length: 16 residues. Germline values: CDR1 SNHLY, CDR2 FYNNEI. CDR3 DNA sequence: TGTGCCAGCAGTGAAGAGGGGGATGGACACCTCTACGAGCAGTACTTC. It translates to CASSEEGDGHLYEQYF.

J is TRBJ2-1 and V is TRBV2, with unresolved D. Germline assignment: CDR1 SNHLY and CDR2 FYNNEI. The CDR3 loop spans 14 amino acids. V was cut by 4 bases and J by 0 bases, with 7 bases left in between. The CDR3 nucleotides read TGTGCCAGCAGTGTAGTAAGCTCCTACAATGAGCAGTTCTTC. This encodes CASSVVSSYNEQFF.

This clone was observed a few times. The chain links TRBV6-1 to TRBJ2-2, with 9 bases identical to TRBD2. CDR1 is MNHNS, CDR2 SASEGT, per germline. The V and J ends lost 1 base and 5 bases, in that order; junction bases with no gene match: 2. This CDR3 is built from 15 residues. CDR3 sequence (DNA): TGTGCCAGCAGTGAAGTCAGCGGGGGGACCGGGGAGCTGTTTTTT. Translation gives CASSEVSGGTGELFF.

The CDR3 is CASSPYPGTGELFF. CDR3 nucleotides: TGTGCCAGCAGTCCCTACCCGGGGACCGGGGAGCTGTTTTTT. This chain uses TRBV9 with TRBJ2-2; D might be TRBD2 (5 bases). V lost 5 bases and J lost 5, with 13 bases in between. This CDR3 region has 14 residues. Germline CDR1 is SGDLS and CDR2 is YYNGEE.

This clone was seen a single time. V usage is TRBV5-6 and J usage is TRBJ2-1, with 7 bases lining up with TRBD1. Trimming at V came to 2 bases and at J to 0 bases, leaving 5 bases not matched to a gene. The CDR3 sequence is 16 residues long. Germline CDR1 and CDR2: SGHDT and YYEEEE. This chain's CDR3 is CASSLQGPISYNEQFF. CDR3 nucleotide sequence: TGTGCCAGCAGCTTACAGGGGCCGATCTCCTACAATGAGCAGTTCTTC. Filled out from reference TRBV5-6 and TRBJ2-1, the complete variable domain reads DAGVTQSPTHLIKTRGQQVTLRCSPKSGHDTVSWYQQALGQGPQFIFQYYEEEERQRGNFPDRFSGHQFPNYSSELNVNALLLGDSALYLCASSLQGPISYNEQFFGPGTRLTVL.

The chain recombines TRBV5-1 with TRBJ1-1; TRBD1 aligns across 7 bases. Germline V lookup: CDR1 SGHRS, CDR2 YFSETQ. The J segment lost 6 bases and the V segment lost 3 bases, leaving 2 bases of the junction unmatched. CDR3 length: 12 residues. The CDR3 loop is CASSSGQPEAFF. DNA for the CDR3: TGCGCCAGCAGCTCGGGACAGCCTGAAGCTTTCTTT.

The genes are TRBV5-4 and TRBJ2-5, with D possibly TRBD2 on 6 matching bases. Germline-derived CDR1 and CDR2 are SGHNT and YYREEE (reference sequence). The CDR3 is 17 residues long. Trimming removed 2 bases at V and 2 bases at J, with 19 bases between. The CDR3 sequence is CASSFYPRIAEQETQYF. DNA for the CDR3: TGTGCCAGCAGCTTCTACCCCCGGATAGCGGAACAAGAGACCCAGTACTTC.

This clone showed up just once. The gene calls are TRBV19 and TRBJ1-2; D unresolved. The V and J ends lost 3 bases and 3 bases respectively, with 20 bases between them. CDR3 size: 17 residues. The germline gives CDR1 LNHDA, CDR2 SQIVND (reference sequence). The CDR3 sequence: CASSIAPVEAIYYGYTF. For the CDR3, the DNA is TGTGCCAGTAGTATCGCCCCTGTAGAGGCCATCTACTATGGCTACACCTTC. The variable domain in full, completed from reference TRBV19 and TRBJ1-2, reads DGGITQSPKYLFRKEGQNVTLSCEQNLNHDAMYWYRQDPGQGLRLIYYSQIVNDFQKGDIAEGYSVSREKKESFPLTVTSAQKNPTAFYLCASSIAPVEAIYYGYTFGSGTRLTVV.

This clone was seen only a few times. The chain employs TRBV5-4 and TRBJ2-3, with TRBD2 matching 9 bases. The CDR3 spans 15 residues. The germline gives CDR1 SGHNT, CDR2 YYREEE (reference sequence). With V trimmed by 5 bases and J by 4 bases, 8 bases remained unmatched. Here the CDR3 reads CASRAGGQYADTQYF. CDR3 nucleotide sequence: TGTGCCAGCAGAGCGGGAGGCCAATACGCAGATACGCAGTATTTT.

The chain carries TRBV7-9 and TRBJ2-1; 10 positions match TRBD1. Germline CDR1 and CDR2: SEHNR and FQNEAQ (reference sequence). The CDR3 covers 14 residues. V shed 3 bases and J 8 bases; nucleotides not matched to a gene: 4. The DNA for the CDR3 is TGTGCCAGCAGCTTGGGACAGGGGATCGATGAGCAGTTCTTC. It codes for CASSLGQGIDEQFF.

This clone was counted a few times. V usage is TRBV27 and J usage is TRBJ2-7; perhaps TRBD1 as D (5 bases). Trimming removed 6 bases from V and 0 bases from J, with 15 bases in between. Germline V CDR1 and CDR2: MNHEY, SMNVEV (reference sequence). The CDR3 is made up of 15 amino acids. CDR3 coding DNA: TGTGCCAGCAGGGTCGTGGGGCCAAGCTCCTACGAGCAGTACTTC. Translating it yields CASRVVGPSSYEQYF.

The rearrangement uses TRBV7-2 and TRBJ2-1; D is possibly TRBD1 (6 bases). Trimming removed 1 base at V and 6 bases at J, with 19 bases between. CDR3 length equals 17 residues. Germline V gene sequence: CDR1 SGHTA, CDR2 FQGNSA. DNA for the CDR3: TGTGCCAGCAGCTTAGGGTTAATAGACAGGATCATCAATGAGCAGTTCTTC. This encodes CASSLGLIDRIINEQFF.

The V call is TRBV10-2, the J call TRBJ2-1, with 11 bases matching TRBD2. Germline V gene data show CDR1 as WSHSY and CDR2 as SAAADI. The V segment lost 7 bases and the J segment 7 bases; nucleotides outside the gene matches: 6. The CDR3 totals 14 residues. The CDR3, as DNA: TGCGCCAGCACCCTAAGACTAGCGGGAAATGAGCAGTTCTTC. Translated: CASTLRLAGNEQFF.

The rearrangement links TRBV6-5 to TRBJ2-7; TRBD1 matches at 9 bases. Trimming removed 2 bases from V and 2 bases from J; junction bases left unmatched: 7. This CDR3 has 16 amino acids. Germline CDR1 and CDR2: MNHEY and SVGAGI. The CDR3 DNA is TGTGCCAGCAGTTACGGACCGGGACAGGGAACCTACGAGCAGTACTTC. Translating it yields CASSYGPGQGTYEQYF.

The gene calls are TRBV19 and TRBJ2-3, with a weak D call TRBD1 (6 bases). CDR1 is LNHDA and CDR2 is SQIVND in the germline V gene (reference sequence). The CDR3 sequence is 12 residues long. Trimming stripped 4 bases from V and 6 bases from J, with 8 bases between. This CDR3 reads CASSTGADTQYF. The CDR3 region has the DNA TGTGCCAGTAGTACAGGGGCGGATACGCAGTATTTT.